The next 7 T cell receptor beta chains were all read from a single sample in a study of brain T cells in children with intractable seizures. Generated by immunoSEQ multiplex PCR, the TCRdb table keeps only in-frame clones and is missing some. The sample shows 340,000 or so clones, over 90% of them seen only once. Documented time point: blood from clinic visit 5 months post-surgery; TSC patient then seizure free. The sample in question was peripheral blood, obtained less than 6 months after surgery. These receptor sequences come from a boy under three years old with tuberous sclerosis and intractable seizures.

This chain joins TRBV7-6 and TRBJ2-5; 7 bases line up with TRBD2. Germline CDR1 reads SGHVS; CDR2 reads FNYEAQ. This CDR3 is 17 amino acids long. V lost 5 bases, J lost 2 bases, and 14 bases stayed unmatched. This CDR3 is CASSPWLSSSGQETQYF. The DNA of the CDR3 is TGTGCCAGCAGCCCCTGGTTAAGCTCTAGCGGTCAAGAGACCCAGTACTTC. Using reference TRBV7-6 and TRBJ2-5 for the parts outside the CDR3, the full variable domain is GAGVSQSPRYKVTKRGQDVALRCDPISGHVSLYWYRQALGQGPEFLTYFNYEAQQDKSGLPNDRFSAERPEGSISTLTIQRTEQRDSAMYRCASSPWLSSSGQETQYFGPGTRLLVL.

This sequence joins TRBV7-8 and TRBJ1-5; TRBD1 matches at 10 bases. J lost 6 bases, V lost 1 base, and 6 bases had no gene match. CDR1 and CDR2 from the germline V gene are SGHVS and FQNEAQ. This CDR3 has 16 residues. CDR3 sequence reads: CASSLGTGGLGQPQHF. Written as DNA, the CDR3 is TGTGCCAGCAGCTTAGGGACAGGGGGGCTGGGTCAGCCCCAGCATTTT.

CDR3 DNA sequence: TGTGCCAGCAGGCCCGGGGGTAGAAGCTATGGCTACACCTTC. As protein: CASRPGGRSYGYTF. This sequence joins TRBV28 and TRBJ1-2; tentatively, D is TRBD1 (5 bases). Between the trimmed V and J ends, which lost 6 bases and 4 bases, there was a span of 15 bases. The CDR3 consists of 14 residues. CDR1 and CDR2 from the germline V gene are MDHEN and SYDVKM.

The chain combines TRBV11-2 with TRBJ2-1; D gene unclear. CDR3 length: 12 residues. Germline V gives CDR1 SGHAT, CDR2 FQNNGV. V lost 0 bases and J lost 11, with 8 bases in between. Here the CDR3 reads CASSLEETQQFF. CDR3 coding DNA: TGTGCCAGCAGCTTAGAGGAGACTCAGCAGTTCTTC. The full variable domain, with the rest looked up from reference TRBV11-2 and TRBJ2-1, is EAGVAQSPRYKIIEKRQSVAFWCNPISGHATLYWYQQILGQGPKLLIQFQNNGVVDDSQLPKDRFSAERLKGVDSTLKIQPAKLEDSAVYLCASSLEETQQFFGPGTRLTVL.

The chain carries TRBV7-9 and TRBJ2-1, with D tentatively TRBD2 (6 bases). Germline CDR1 SEHNR, CDR2 FQNEAQ (reference sequence). The CDR3 loop spans 12 amino acids. V lost 3 bases to trimming and J lost 7 bases, with 7 bases between them. The CDR3 region has the DNA TGTGCCAGCAGCTTTAGCGGAAATGAGCAGTTCTTC. It is translated as CASSFSGNEQFF.

The V call is TRBV9, the J call TRBJ2-7; tentative D call: TRBD2 (6 bases). The CDR3 is 17 amino acids. Germline loops: CDR1 SGDLS, CDR2 YYNGEE. V shed 0 bases and J shed 9 bases, with 25 bases lying between them. As DNA, the CDR3 is TGTGCCAGCAGCGTAGATCCGGAACCGGGACGGACTACGTTGCAGTACTTC. Amino acid sequence: CASSVDPEPGRTTLQYF.

This clone was picked up a small number of times. V usage is TRBV6-5 and J usage is TRBJ1-5; D might be TRBD1 (5 bases). The CDR3 contains 12 residues. V was cut by 11 bases and J by 6 bases, with 14 bases left in between. Germline V gene data show CDR1 as MNHEY and CDR2 as SVGAGI. The CDR3 DNA is TGTGCCTCGTCGGGGCGCGGTCAGCCCCAGCATTTT. It codes for CASSGRGQPQHF.